What follows is one T cell receptor (beta chain) and its context. Antigen unknown. These data belong to a study of PD-1 blockade in mismatch repair-deficient tumors. Broader study findings: Tumor-resident clones, often absent from pretreatment blood, expanded after pembrolizumab and then contracted.

The CDR3 length is 14 residues. Looked up from germline, CDR1 is MDHEN and CDR2 is SYDVKM. With V trimmed by 7 bases and J by 5 bases, 8 bases remained unmatched. Sequenced by immunoSEQ multiplex PCR; TCRdb stores in-frame clones only, minus some. The data contain around 100,000 clones, 82% of them singletons. Every patient had mismatch repair deficiency by PCR or immunohistochemistry. TCRs were sequenced from a few patients responding to pembrolizumab. Sequenced material: peripheral blood, taken approximately 36 weeks after starting pembrolizumab. The genes are TRBV28 and TRBJ2-7; 10 nucleotides agree with TRBD2. The TCR originated in an adult with mismatch repair-deficient cancer. CDR3 DNA: TGTGCCAGCACCGTCACAGGGACTAGCGACGAGCAGTACTTC. As protein: CASTVTGTSDEQYF.